The 9 T cell receptor beta chains reported below all come from one sample, sequenced in a study of T cell responses to AZD1222 COVID-19 vaccine. Here immunoSEQ multiplex PCR was the method, and the copy in TCRdb shows in-frame clones only, minus some. The table includes roughly 100,000 clones, about 90% detected once. Material: peripheral blood, obtained on day 0 of AZD1222 vaccination. The receptors were gathered from an adult in good health.

This sequence joins TRBV5-4 and TRBJ1-1; 7 bases agree with TRBD1. V lost 3 bases and J lost 1; bases outside the gene matches: 6. The germline gives CDR1 SGHNT, CDR2 YYREEE (reference sequence). The CDR3 covers 15 residues. The CDR3 nucleotides read TGTGCCAGCAGCTGGGGGGACAGACGGAACACTGAAGCTTTCTTT. Translated: CASSWGDRRNTEAFF. The entire variable domain, with the rest obtained from reference TRBV5-4 and TRBJ1-1, is as follows: ETGVTQSPTHLIKTRGQQVTLRCSSQSGHNTVSWYQQALGQGPQFIFQYYREEENGRGNFPPRFSGLQFPNYSSELNVNALELDDSALYLCASSWGDRRNTEAFFGQGTRLTVV.

The chain uses TRBV5-1 and TRBJ2-7; TRBD2 might be the D (6 bases). Trimming removed 6 bases at V and 1 base at J, with 14 bases between. CDR3 size: 14 residues. Per germline, CDR1 SGHRS and CDR2 YFSETQ. The CDR3 here is CASTSGAGSYEQYF. The CDR3 bases are TGCGCCAGCACCTCCGGGGCGGGATCCTACGAGCAGTACTTC.

The J gene is TRBJ2-2, the V gene TRBV19; TRBD2 matches 16 bases. The V gene end was trimmed by 6 bases and the J gene end by 6 bases; junction bases not matched to a gene: 7. The CDR3 extends over 17 amino acids. The germline gives CDR1 LNHDA, CDR2 SQIVND (reference sequence). For the CDR3, the DNA is TGTGCCAGTAGACCGGGACTAGCGGGAGGGCCCTCCGGGGAGCTGTTTTTT. As protein: CASRPGLAGGPSGELFF.

V is TRBV27 and J is TRBJ1-1; D possibly corresponds to TRBD1 (5 bases). Trimming left V 9 bases short and J 4 bases short, with 9 bases between. Germline lookup yields CDR1 MNHEY and CDR2 SMNVEV (reference sequence). This CDR3 is 11 amino acids long. The CDR3 nucleotides are TGTGCCAGTAGGGGTCCCACTGAAGCTTTCTTT. It translates to CASRGPTEAFF.

The chain couples TRBV19 to TRBJ2-1; TRBD1 aligns across 7 bases. The V segment lost 5 bases and the J segment 6 bases; nucleotides outside the gene matches: 13. This CDR3 has 16 amino acids. In germline, CDR1 is LNHDA, CDR2 SQIVND (reference sequence). CDR3 nucleotides: TGTGCCAGTAGTCACGGGGACAGCCTAGGGATCAATGAGCAGTTCTTC. Translating it yields CASSHGDSLGINEQFF.

The count of this clone is one. The rearrangement uses TRBV28 and TRBJ1-2; 9 nucleotides align to TRBD1. The CDR3 consists of 16 residues. The germline V gene encodes CDR1 MDHEN and CDR2 SYDVKM. Unmatched junction bases numbered 11, after V lost 5 bases and J lost 4 bases. The CDR3 sequence: CASSPQGTGKRYGYTF. CDR3 coding DNA: TGTGCCAGCAGTCCTCAAGGGACAGGGAAGCGCTATGGCTACACCTTC.

In its sample, this clone was seen a few times. V gene TRBV7-2 combines with J gene TRBJ1-2; 9 nucleotides match TRBD1. The germline gives CDR1 SGHTA, CDR2 FQGNSA. V dropped 4 bases and J dropped 4; count of bases not matched to a gene: 10. This CDR3 comprises 16 residues. The CDR3 nucleotides are TGTGCCAGCAGCTCGTCTACAGGGGGCCTGATCTATGGCTACACCTTC. Its protein is CASSSSTGGLIYGYTF.

The chain combines TRBV18 with TRBJ1-6; D is unclear. This CDR3 is built from 16 residues. The germline CDR1 and CDR2 sequences are KGHSH and LQKENI. V shed 2 bases and J shed 6 bases, with 14 bases lying between them. In DNA, the CDR3 is TGTGCCAGCTCACCAATGGCCAAAACTGCTAATTCACCCCTCCACTTT. Its protein is CASSPMAKTANSPLHF.

Concerning this clone: One junction end disagrees with the germline gene, perhaps due to a read error. The chain recombines TRBV4-2 with TRBJ2-3; D is uncertain. Germline loops: CDR1 LGHNA, CDR2 YNFKEQ. The CDR3 is made up of 10 amino acids. CDR3 loop: CASTQPTQYF. The CDR3 DNA follows: TGCGCCAGCACCCAACCTACGCAGTATTTT.